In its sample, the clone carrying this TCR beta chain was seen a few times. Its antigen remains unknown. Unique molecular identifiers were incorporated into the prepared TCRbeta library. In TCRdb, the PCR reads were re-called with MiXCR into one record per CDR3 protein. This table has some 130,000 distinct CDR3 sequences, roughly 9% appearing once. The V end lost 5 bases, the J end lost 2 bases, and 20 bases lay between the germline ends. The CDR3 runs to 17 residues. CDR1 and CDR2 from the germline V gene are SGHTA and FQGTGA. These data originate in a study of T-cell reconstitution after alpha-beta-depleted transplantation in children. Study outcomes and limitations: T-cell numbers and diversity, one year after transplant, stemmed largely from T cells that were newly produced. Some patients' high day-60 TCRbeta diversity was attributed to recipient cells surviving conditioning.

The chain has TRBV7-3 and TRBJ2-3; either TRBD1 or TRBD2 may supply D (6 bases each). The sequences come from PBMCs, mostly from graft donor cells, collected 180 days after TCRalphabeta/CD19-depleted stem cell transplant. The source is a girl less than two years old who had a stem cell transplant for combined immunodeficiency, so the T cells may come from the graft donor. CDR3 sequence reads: CASSPHREVLFTDTQYF. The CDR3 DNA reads TGTGCCAGCAGCCCTCACAGGGAGGTCCTATTCACAGATACGCAGTATTTT.